These T cell receptor beta chains were read from a single sample in a study of control samples from healthy donors and cancer patients. This table comes from immunoSEQ multiplex PCR, and its TCRdb copy is limited to in-frame clones, with some not included. The sample contains approximately 97,000 clones, over 85% of which appear only once. The source material was blood. These receptors originate from a human donor in good health. The donor label of this sample is uncertain. Each CDR3 is given with its conserved first and last residue. Fields, in order: clone size, D gene, J gene, V gene, CDR3 DNA, CDR3 protein. D genes are given only for firm matches. Rows give clone size only sometimes, using once, few, many, or a class for an expanded clone.

>.|TRBD2|TRBJ2-3|TRBV5-1
TGCGCCAGCAGCTTGAAGGCGGGGGGAACAGATACGCAGTATTTT
CASSLKAGGTDTQYF
>few|TRBD1|TRBJ1-6|TRBV4-3
TGCGCCAGCAGCCGGGACAGTAGCTATAATTCACCCCTCCACTTT
CASSRDSSYNSPLHF
>.|.|TRBJ1-1|TRBV2
TGTGCCAGCAGGATACAGGGGAACACTGAAGCTTTCTTT
CASRIQGNTEAFF
>.|TRBD1|TRBJ2-5|TRBV11-3
TGTGCCAGCAGCCCAGGACAGGGGTTCGGAGAGACCCAGTACTTC
CASSPGQGFGETQYF
>once|TRBD1|TRBJ1-5|TRBV25-1
TGTGCCAGTAAGGACAGGGGGGATCAGCCCCAGCATTTT
CASKDRGDQPQHF
>.|.|TRBJ1-2|TRBV9
TGTGCCAGCAGCGTAGGCAGGGACTATGGCTACACCTTC
CASSVGRDYGYTF
>.|TRBD1|TRBJ1-2|TRBV7-9
TGTGCCAGCAGTAATCCGGGACAGGGATATGGCTACACCTTC
CASSNPGQGYGYTF
>once|.|TRBJ2-5|TRBV25-1
TGTGCCAGCAGTGACGACAGGATAGATGAGACCCAGTACTTC
CASSDDRIDETQYF
>.|TRBD2|TRBJ2-3|TRBV3-1/TRBV3-2
TGTGCCAGCAGCAAAACCCGGGGGGGCGGCACAGATACGCAGTATTTT
CASSKTRGGGTDTQYF
>.|.|TRBJ2-1|TRBV11-2
TGTGCCAGCAGCTGGATACTAGCACAAAATGAGCAGTTCTTC
CASSWILAQNEQFF
>.|TRBD2|TRBJ2-3|TRBV2
TGTGCCAGCAGCCCGGGACTAAGCACAGATACGCAGTATTTT
CASSPGLSTDTQYF
>few|.|TRBJ1-1|TRBV6-5
TGTGCCAGCAGTTACCGGGGGGTAGGGATGAACACTGAAGCTTTCTTT
CASSYRGVGMNTEAFF
>.|.|TRBJ1-1|TRBV5-1
TGCGCCAGCAGCTTGGCCGGCCCGATGGGCACTGAAGCTTTCTTT
CASSLAGPMGTEAFF
>.|TRBD1|TRBJ2-5|TRBV24-1
TGTGCCACCAGTGATCTGACAGGGAACCAAGAGACCCAGTACTTC
CATSDLTGNQETQYF
>.|TRBD2|TRBJ2-3|TRBV5-1
TGCGCCAGCAGCGCGTTAGCGGGGGCCGGGGGAGATACGCAGTATTTT
CASSALAGAGGDTQYF
>.|.|TRBJ2-3|TRBV2
TGTGCCAGCAGCCGCGACGGTACGGCGGTAGATACGCAGTATTTT
CASSRDGTAVDTQYF
>.|.|TRBJ2-2|TRBV7-3
TGTGCCAGCAGGTGGGTGGTCGGGGAGCTGTTTTTT
CASRWVVGELFF
>.|.|TRBJ1-4|TRBV14
TGTGCCAGCAGCCAAGTCGGGGTTGGAAAACTGTTTTTT
CASSQVGVGKLFF
>.|.|TRBJ2-7|TRBV19
TGTGCCGCGGGCCGAACCTACGAGCAGTACTTC
CAAGRTYEQYF
>.|.|TRBJ2-1|TRBV19
TGTGCCAGTAGTGAACACAGAGAGAATCGCAATGAGCAGTTCTTC
CASSEHRENRNEQFF
>.|TRBD1|TRBJ2-5|TRBV30
TGTGCCTGGAGTGTATGGGACAGTTTTTTAAAAGAGACCCAGTACTTC
CAWSVWDSFLKETQYF
>.|.|TRBJ2-7|TRBV2
TGTGCCAGCAGCGTCGGAGGGGACGGAAACTACGAGCAGTACTTC
CASSVGGDGNYEQYF
>.|.|TRBJ1-2|TRBV18
TGTGCCAGCTCACCCTGGGACTCAAACTATGGCTACACCTTC
CASSPWDSNYGYTF
>.|.|TRBJ1-1|TRBV21-1
TGTGCCAGCAGCAAAAAGGTTGGGTTCCAGAACACTGAAGCTTTCTTT
CASSKKVGFQNTEAFF
>.|.|TRBJ2-3|TRBV20-1
TGCAGTGCTAGAATTGGCGATACGCAGTATTTT
CSARIGDTQYF
>.|TRBD1|TRBJ1-6|TRBV11-2
TGTGCCAGCAGCCCTCGACAGGGAGATAATTCACCCCTCCACTTT
CASSPRQGDNSPLHF
>.|.|TRBJ2-1|TRBV7-9
TGTGCCAGCAGCTTTTTCTCCTACAATGAGCAGTTCTTC
CASSFFSYNEQFF
>.|TRBD2|TRBJ2-5|TRBV7-2
TGTGCCAGCAGCTTGTCTAGCGGGGGGCACCAAGAGACCCAGTACTTC
CASSLSSGGHQETQYF
>.|.|TRBJ1-1|TRBV4-3
TGCGCCAGCAGCCAGATGACAGTGAACACTGAAGCTTTCTTT
CASSQMTVNTEAFF
>.|.|TRBJ1-3|TRBV12-5
TGTGCTAGTGGTTTGAAGAGGTGGGCAGCCCTTTCGCGGCGACATAGCTCTGGAAACACCATATATTTT
CASGLKRWAALSRRHSSGNTIYF